The T cell receptor beta chain under discussion was sequenced for a study of shared T cell receptors in the human thymus. Repertoires were generated with immunoSEQ multiplex PCR, while TCRdb's copy carries only in-frame clones and drops some. The data hold about 380,000 clones, with 85% to 95% observed a single time. The source is a human donor. Sequenced: thymocytes.

The CDR3 region has the DNA TGCGCCAGCAGCTTGGTAGACGGGAGCTCCTACGAGCAGTACTTC. Its translation: CASSLVDGSSYEQYF. V is TRBV5-1 and J is TRBJ2-7; D might be TRBD2 (6 bases). CDR3 length: 15 amino acids. The V gene lost 0 bases and the J gene lost 0 bases, with 10 bases spanning the gap. From germline, CDR1 is SGHRS and CDR2 YFSETQ.